A selection of T cell receptor beta chains follows, all from one sample in a study of T cell responses to AZD1222 COVID-19 vaccine. Profiling relied on immunoSEQ multiplex PCR, and the TCRdb table lists in-frame clones only, not all of them. The sample lists 100,000 or so clones, approximately 90% occurring once. The sequencing used peripheral blood, collected 28 days after the second AZD1222 dose. These receptors were obtained from an adult who received the AZD1222 COVID-19 vaccine. Both conserved end residues are part of each CDR3. D genes are given only for firm matches. A clone size is listed for some rows: how often the clone was seen (once, few, many), or a class if it is expanded.

CDR3 protein	CDR3 DNA	D gene	clone size	V gene	J gene
CSAERNMNTEAFF	TGCAGCGCCGAGAGGAACATGAACACTGAAGCTTTCTTT	.	.	TRBV29-1	TRBJ1-1
CASSEQSQTEAFF	TGTGCCAGCAGTGAACAGAGTCAGACTGAAGCTTTCTTT	.	.	TRBV6-1	TRBJ1-1
CASSLAPGARQYF	TGTGCCAGCAGCTTAGCGCCAGGAGCCAGGCAGTACTTC	.	.	TRBV11-1	TRBJ2-7
CASSRTVNTEAFF	TGTGCCAGCAGTCGGACAGTGAACACTGAAGCTTTCTTT	.	.	TRBV12-3/TRBV12-4	TRBJ1-1
CASSLEGPMGEQYF	TGTGCCAGCAGTTTAGAGGGCCCAATGGGAGAGCAGTACTTC	.	.	TRBV28	TRBJ2-7
CASSIGGGNEKLFF	TGTGCCAGTAGTATCGGCGGAGGTAATGAAAAACTGTTTTTT	.	.	TRBV19	TRBJ1-4
CASSLGSTLGYTF	TGCGCCAGCAGCTTAGGCAGTACCTTGGGCTACACCTTC	.	.	TRBV5-1	TRBJ1-2
CAWSVRGRSTDTQYF	TGTGCCTGGTCAGTAAGGGGCAGATCCACAGATACGCAGTATTTT	.	.	TRBV30	TRBJ2-3
CASSIGQQGAWEQYF	TGTGCCAGTAGTATAGGACAACAGGGGGCTTGGGAGCAGTACTTC	TRBD1	.	TRBV19	TRBJ2-7
CASSSNPGGAFF	TGTGCCAGCAGCTCCAACCCGGGGGGAGCTTTCTTT	.	.	TRBV7-9	TRBJ1-1
CASSQEGLAGNLISSYNEQFF	TGTGCCAGCAGCCAAGAAGGACTAGCGGGAAATCTGATTAGCTCCTACAATGAGCAGTTCTTC	TRBD2	.	TRBV3-1/TRBV3-2	TRBJ2-1
CASSFGVTEQFF	TGTGCCAGCAGCTTCGGCGTGACAGAGCAGTTCTTC	.	.	TRBV11-3	TRBJ2-1
CASSLQGYGEQFF	TGTGCCAGTAGCCTCCAGGGATATGGTGAGCAGTTCTTC	.	.	TRBV19	TRBJ2-1
CASSLAQGNTIYF	TGTGCCAGCAGCTTGGCCCAGGGAAACACCATATATTTT	.	medium-sized	TRBV5-4	TRBJ1-3
CASSLRTGANEKLFF	TGTGCCAGCAGTCTTCGAACAGGAGCTAATGAAAAACTGTTTTTT	.	.	TRBV27	TRBJ1-4
CASRGTGGGEHGYTF	TGTGCCAGCAGGGGAACAGGGGGCGGAGAGCATGGCTACACCTTC	TRBD1	.	TRBV6-5	TRBJ1-2
CASSIVRQYEQYF	TGTGCCAGCTCAATAGTACGGCAATACGAGCAGTACTTC	.	.	TRBV18	TRBJ2-7
CAISVRDRGQSEQYF	TGTGCCATCAGTGTTCGGGACAGGGGACAAAGCGAGCAGTACTTC	TRBD1	.	TRBV10-3	TRBJ2-7
CASSEVGVTAFF	TGTGCCAGCAGTGAAGTCGGAGTTACGGCTTTCTTT	.	.	TRBV2	TRBJ1-1
CSASQGASALSNQPQHF	TGCAGTGCTAGTCAGGGGGCGTCTGCTCTTAGCAATCAGCCCCAGCATTTT	TRBD1	.	TRBV20-1	TRBJ1-5
CASSVGEGGPYEQYF	TGTGCCAGCAGCGTAGGAGAAGGGGGCCCCTACGAGCAGTACTTC	TRBD1	.	TRBV9	TRBJ2-7
CASSSRGSSYNSPLHF	TGTGCCAGCAGTTCACGGGGGAGCTCCTATAATTCACCCCTCCACTTT	.	.	TRBV28	TRBJ1-6
CAIKRELSSYEQYF	TGTGCCATCAAACGGGAATTGAGCTCCTACGAGCAGTACTTC	.	.	TRBV28	TRBJ2-7
CASTGRVYNEQFF	TGTGCCAGCACCGGGAGGGTATACAATGAGCAGTTCTTC	TRBD2	.	TRBV7-3	TRBJ2-1
CASSPMLEQYF	TGTGCCAGCAGCCCAATGTTGGAGCAGTACTTC	.	.	TRBV7-9	TRBJ2-7
CAISDGTTNEKLFF	TGTGCCATCAGTGACGGAACAACTAATGAAAAACTGTTTTTT	.	.	TRBV10-3	TRBJ1-4
CASTALGGGSEKLFF	TGCGCCAGCACCGCCCTTGGGGGGGGGAGTGAAAAACTGTTTTTT	.	.	TRBV5-1	TRBJ1-4
CASSLGQGLDNGDEQFF	TGTGCCAGCAGCTTAGGGCAGGGGCTGGACAACGGTGATGAGCAGTTCTTC	.	.	TRBV7-6	TRBJ2-1
CASSRDRGLGQPQHF	TGTGCCAGCAGCCGGGACAGGGGTTTGGGGCAGCCCCAGCATTTT	TRBD1	.	TRBV6-5	TRBJ1-5
CASILAEYNEQFF	TGTGCCAGCATTCTAGCGGAGTACAATGAGCAGTTCTTC	TRBD2	once	TRBV2	TRBJ2-1
CASSQDGEAGTYNEQFF	TGTGCCAGCAGCCAAGACGGAGAAGCGGGAACCTACAATGAGCAGTTCTTC	TRBD2	.	TRBV11-3	TRBJ2-1
CASSPPRGAGNTIYF	TGTGCCAGCAGCCCCCCGCGGGGAGCCGGAAACACCATATATTTT	.	.	TRBV9	TRBJ1-3
CASSLLIENSPLHF	TGTGCCAGCAGCTTGCTCATAGAGAATTCACCCCTCCACTTT	.	.	TRBV5-4	TRBJ1-6
CASSVDGQVGDTQYF	TGTGCCAGCAGCGTAGATGGACAGGTTGGTGATACGCAGTATTTT	TRBD1	medium-sized	TRBV9	TRBJ2-3
CASTLPGTQHF	TGTGCCAGCACGCTGCCCGGGACCCAGCATTTT	.	.	TRBV11-2	TRBJ1-5
CASSPTNRGLDYGYTF	TGTGCCAGCAGTCCGACGAACAGGGGGCTAGACTATGGCTACACCTTC	TRBD1	.	TRBV6-4	TRBJ1-2
CASSFLLAGLNEQFF	TGTGCCAGCAGCTTTTTGCTAGCGGGACTGAATGAGCAGTTCTTC	TRBD2	.	TRBV7-3	TRBJ2-1
CASSLSSGNTIYF	TGTGCCAGCAGCTTGAGCTCTGGAAACACCATATATTTT	.	.	TRBV7-9	TRBJ1-3
CASSLAPHEQYF	TGTGCCAGCAGTTTAGCTCCCCACGAGCAGTACTTC	.	.	TRBV12-3/TRBV12-4	TRBJ2-7
CASSGEAGTDTQYF	TGCGCCAGCAGCGGTGAGGCCGGCACAGATACGCAGTATTTT	.	.	TRBV4-1	TRBJ2-3
CASTRTGQETQYF	TGTGCCAGCACTCGGACAGGACAAGAGACCCAGTACTTC	TRBD1	once	TRBV2	TRBJ2-5
CASSPASRRVGNNSPLHF	TGTGCCAGCAGCCCGGCGTCCCGCAGGGTGGGGAATAATTCACCCCTCCACTTT	.	.	TRBV7-9	TRBJ1-6
CASSTSPRDRGNDGYTF	TGTGCCAGCAGCACCAGTCCCCGGGACAGGGGTAATGATGGCTACACCTTC	TRBD1	.	TRBV7-3	TRBJ1-2
CASSPDRMNEQFF	TGTGCCAGCTCACCCGATAGGATGAATGAGCAGTTCTTC	.	.	TRBV18	TRBJ2-1
CASSESFKVSNYGYTF	TGTGCCAGCAGTGAAAGTTTTAAGGTTTCTAACTATGGCTACACCTTC	.	.	TRBV6-1	TRBJ1-2
CASSPWTGSNQPQHF	TGTGCCAGCTCACCCTGGACTGGTAGCAATCAGCCCCAGCATTTT	.	once	TRBV18	TRBJ1-5
CASSRSLRNEKLFF	TGTGCCAGCAGCCGTAGCCTACGTAATGAAAAACTGTTTTTT	.	.	TRBV6-2/TRBV6-3	TRBJ1-4
CASRWTLRGNEQFF	TGTGCCAGCAGGTGGACCCTGAGAGGTAATGAGCAGTTCTTC	.	once	TRBV2	TRBJ2-1
CASSFRTGGVQGYTF	TGTGCCAGCAGTTTTCGTACAGGGGGCGTGCAGGGCTACACCTTC	TRBD1	.	TRBV27	TRBJ1-2